These 24 T cell receptor beta chains originate from one sample sequenced in a study of graft-versus-host responses after intestinal transplantation. The repertoire was sequenced with immunoSEQ multiplex PCR; TCRdb's copy has only in-frame clones and lacks some. The sample contains about 73,000 clones, around 87% of which appear only once. Their cognate antigens are unknown. The sequenced sample was unstimulated CD8+ T cells sorted from spleen or lymph node cells, obtained before transplant. These receptors were collected from a human donor who was the organ donor for an intestinal transplant.

V is TRBV7-9 and J is TRBJ2-7; D is possibly TRBD2 (7 bases). Trimming pared 2 bases from V and 8 bases from J, leaving 16 bases between. This CDR3 region has 14 residues. Germline CDR1 SEHNR, CDR2 FQNEAQ (reference sequence). CDR3 amino acids: CASSLQGGGDKQYV. CDR3 DNA sequence: TGTGCCAGCAGCTTACAAGGGGGGGGAGACAAGCAGTACGTC.

The rearrangement uses TRBV19 and TRBJ1-6, with 7 bases matching TRBD1. The length of the CDR3 is 17 residues. With V trimmed by 3 bases and J by 3 bases, 8 bases remained unmatched. Germline loops: CDR1 LNHDA, CDR2 SQIVND (reference sequence). In DNA, the CDR3 is TGTGCCAGTAGTATTGGATGGGACAGTGGCTATAATTCACCCCTCCACTTT. Protein: CASSIGWDSGYNSPLHF.

A few counts support this clone. The V call is TRBV5-8, the J call TRBJ1-6; possibly TRBD1 for D (6 bases). Germline CDR1 reads SGHTS; CDR2 reads YDEGEE. V lost 0 bases to trimming and J lost 0 bases, with 10 bases between them. The CDR3 contains 17 residues. The CDR3 DNA is TGTGCCAGCAGCTTGGGGACAGTGAGCTCCTATAATTCACCCCTCCACTTT. Residues: CASSLGTVSSYNSPLHF.

The chain has TRBV28 and TRBJ2-3; the D gene is possibly TRBD1 (5 bases). Trimming removed 3 bases at V and 2 bases at J, with 9 bases between. Germline CDR1 reads MDHEN; CDR2 reads SYDVKM. This CDR3 has 14 amino acids. The CDR3 DNA reads TGTGCCAGCAGTTTTGACAGCTACACAGATACGCAGTATTTT. Encoded protein: CASSFDSYTDTQYF.

The V and J genes are TRBV30 and TRBJ2-5, with D possibly being TRBD2 (5 bases). The CDR3 runs to 13 residues. Germline values: CDR1 GTSNPN, CDR2 SVGIG (reference sequence). The ends were cut back, 0 bases at V and 4 bases at J, with 9 bases in the middle. CDR3 loop: CAWSVGLGETQYF. CDR3 DNA sequence: TGTGCCTGGAGTGTTGGACTCGGAGAGACCCAGTACTTC.

This clone was recorded a few times. The chain couples TRBV7-9 to TRBJ2-7, with 7 bases that match TRBD1. The CDR3 has 15 residues. Germline CDR1 reads SEHNR; CDR2 reads FQNEAQ (reference sequence). Trimming cost V 5 bases and J 7 bases; bases outside gene matches: 14. The CDR3 loop reads CASSQGTASYAEQYV. DNA of the CDR3: TGTGCCAGCAGCCAGGGGACAGCAAGCTACGCGGAGCAGTACGTC.

The chain has TRBV5-6 and TRBJ1-1; TRBD1 is a possible D gene (5 bases). The CDR3 is 16 amino acids. The V gene lost 0 bases and the J gene lost 5 bases, with 17 bases spanning the gap. The germline V gene encodes CDR1 SGHDT and CDR2 YYEEEE. CDR3 in amino acids: CASSLVVTAVRTEAFF. CDR3 sequence (DNA): TGTGCCAGCAGCTTGGTTGTGACAGCAGTGCGGACTGAAGCTTTCTTT.

J is TRBJ2-7 and V is TRBV28; possibly TRBD2 for D (7 bases). The CDR3 length is 15 residues. The V end was cut by 3 bases, the J end by 2 bases, with 14 bases between. Germline assignment: CDR1 MDHEN and CDR2 SYDVKM. The CDR3 sequence: CASSFHPGGTYEQYV. In nucleotides, the CDR3 is TGTGCCAGCAGTTTCCACCCGGGGGGCACCTACGAGCAGTACGTC.

The chain uses TRBV10-3 and TRBJ1-2; no clear D. The CDR3 is 11 amino acids. Germline loops: CDR1 ENHRY, CDR2 SYGVKD. The germline V and J ends were trimmed by 2 bases and 8 bases, with 6 bases remaining between them. In DNA, the CDR3 is TGTGCCATCAGTGAGGGGGAGGGCTACACCTTC. Its protein product is CAISEGEGYTF.

This chain uses TRBV6-1 with TRBJ1-2; 9 bases match TRBD1. CDR1 is MNHNS and CDR2 is SASEGT in the germline V gene. This CDR3 contains 15 residues. J gave up 3 bases and V 4 bases, and 6 bases lay outside the gene matches. The CDR3 nucleotides read TGTGCCAGCAGTGTAACAGGGGGCGCGGACTATGGCTACACCTTC. Translating gives CASSVTGGADYGYTF.

V gene TRBV2 combines with J gene TRBJ2-1, with 8 bases lining up with TRBD1. CDR3 length equals 16 residues. Germline V gene lookup returns CDR1 SNHLY and CDR2 FYNNEI. Losses at the gene ends were 3 bases for V and 10 bases for J; bases not matched to a gene: 14. CDR3 residues: CASSDGQGAGKMEQFF. CDR3 bases: TGTGCCAGCAGTGATGGTCAGGGGGCGGGTAAAATGGAGCAGTTCTTC. The entire variable domain, with the rest obtained from reference TRBV2 and TRBJ2-1, is as follows: EPEVTQTPSHQVTQMGQEVILRCVPISNHLYFYWYRQILGQKVEFLVSFYNNEISEKSEIFDDQFSVERPDGSNFTLKIRSTKLEDSAMYFCASSDGQGAGKMEQFFGPGTRLTVL.

CDR3 nucleotide sequence: TGTGCCTGGAGGGCAGGACAGGGAGGGCAGCCCCAGCATTTT. Residues: CAWRAGQGGQPQHF. V and J are TRBV30 and TRBJ1-5; TRBD1 matches 8 bases. With 3 bases clipped from V and 7 bases from J, the junction kept 8 bases outside the gene matches. CDR1 GTSNPN and CDR2 SVGIG come from the germline V gene (reference sequence). CDR3 size: 14 residues.

The genes are TRBV27 and TRBJ2-1, with 11 bases that match TRBD2. CDR1 and CDR2 from the germline V gene are MNHEY and SMNVEV (reference sequence). CDR3 size: 16 residues. The ends lost 4 bases at V and 8 bases at J; junction bases unmatched: 10. CDR3 nucleotides: TGTGCCAGCAGTTCTCTAGGGACTAGCGGCTTCCATGAGCAGTTCTTC. Its protein product is CASSSLGTSGFHEQFF.

The gene calls are TRBV9 and TRBJ2-3; 7 bases are a match to TRBD2. Germline lookup yields CDR1 SGDLS and CDR2 YYNGEE. J lost 2 bases, V lost 3 bases, and 6 bases had no gene match. This CDR3 spans 15 amino acids. The CDR3 DNA follows: TGTGCCAGCAGCGCCGCGGGGGAGCCCACAGATACGCAGTATTTT. It codes for CASSAAGEPTDTQYF.

This chain uses TRBV28 with TRBJ2-1, with D unresolved. The CDR3 is 16 residues long. CDR1 and CDR2 (germline): MDHEN, SYDVKM. V lost 7 bases and J 5 bases, leaving 21 bases between the germline ends. The CDR3 sequence is CASTPDDSGSHNEQFF. The CDR3 DNA is TGTGCCAGCACTCCGGATGACTCGGGTTCCCACAATGAGCAGTTCTTC.

CDR3 loop: CASSLAKTSVWGELFF. The CDR3 DNA reads as TGTGCCAGCAGCTTAGCGAAGACTAGCGTATGGGGGGAGCTGTTTTTT. The chain is built from TRBV7-2 and TRBJ2-2, with 8 bases identical to TRBD2. With V trimmed by 0 bases and J by 8 bases, 8 bases remained unmatched. Germline V CDR1 and CDR2: SGHTA, FQGNSA. The length of the CDR3 is 16 residues.

The genes are TRBV11-2 and TRBJ1-2; TRBD1 matches at 8 bases. Germline V gene data show CDR1 as SGHAT and CDR2 as FQNNGV. CDR3 length: 14 amino acids. V shed 6 bases, J shed 4 bases, and the junction held 7 bases outside the gene matches. The CDR3 here is CASSSGGQLYGYTF. CDR3 in DNA: TGTGCCAGCAGTTCAGGGGGCCAACTCTATGGCTACACCTTC.

This rearrangement joins TRBV7-8 to TRBJ2-1; 9 bases map to TRBD2. Germline CDR1 is SGHVS and CDR2 is FQNEAQ. This CDR3 has 13 residues. Trimming at V came to 3 bases and at J to 9 bases, leaving 3 bases not matched to a gene. CDR3 in amino acids: CASSLWRGGEQFF. The DNA for the CDR3 is TGTGCCAGCAGCTTGTGGCGGGGGGGTGAGCAGTTCTTC.

This chain links TRBV10-2 with TRBJ2-7, with TRBD1 matching 8 bases. The CDR3 is made up of 14 amino acids. Germline loops: CDR1 WSHSY, CDR2 SAAADI. V lost 4 bases and J lost 4; bases outside the gene matches: 6. Here the CDR3 DNA reads TGCGCCAGCAGTGCCGAGACAGGGGAATACGAGCAGTACGTC. Translated, it gives CASSAETGEYEQYV.

The chain couples TRBV6-5 to TRBJ2-2, with unresolved D. The CDR3 covers 14 residues. Trimming removed 5 bases from V and 0 bases from J, with 7 bases in between. Germline V gene lookup returns CDR1 MNHEY and CDR2 SVGAGI. CDR3: CASSDRSNTGELFF. CDR3 nucleotide sequence: TGTGCCAGCAGTGATCGGTCGAACACCGGGGAGCTGTTTTTT.

The rearrangement links TRBV25-1 to TRBJ1-5; D is perhaps TRBD1 (5 bases). Germline CDR1 and CDR2: MGHDK and SYGVNS. CDR3 length: 14 residues. V shed 3 bases and J shed 6 bases, with 12 bases lying between them. This chain's CDR3 is CASSEGRESQPQHF. As DNA, the CDR3 is TGTGCCAGCAGTGAGGGCAGGGAAAGTCAGCCCCAGCATTTT.

The chain employs TRBV7-9 and TRBJ1-1; D unresolved. Germline CDR1 is SEHNR and CDR2 is FQNEAQ (reference sequence). V lost 3 bases, J lost 7 bases, and 9 bases lay in between. This CDR3 spans 12 amino acids. The CDR3 nucleotides are TGTGCCAGCAGCTTTGAGGGCGTTGAAGCTTTCTTT. Translating gives CASSFEGVEAFF. The whole variable domain, remainder taken from reference TRBV7-9 and TRBJ1-1, is DTGVSQNPRHKITKRGQNVTFRCDPISEHNRLYWYRQTLGQGPEFLTYFQNEAQLEKSRLLSDRFSAERPKGSFSTLEIQRTEQGDSAMYLCASSFEGVEAFFGQGTRLTVV.

In DNA form, the CDR3 reads TGCGCCAGCCTTGGGGACAGTGCTGAGTATGGCTACACCTTC. It encodes CASLGDSAEYGYTF. The chain couples TRBV5-1 to TRBJ1-2; 7 nucleotides align to TRBD1. Germline lookup yields CDR1 SGHRS and CDR2 YFSETQ. The V and J ends lost 7 bases and 5 bases, in that order; junction bases with no gene match: 11. There are 14 residues in the CDR3.

J is TRBJ1-6 and V is TRBV5-6, with D possibly matching TRBD1 (6 bases). Trimming cost V 0 bases and J 9 bases, with 19 bases left between them. Germline V gene sequence: CDR1 SGHDT, CDR2 YYEEEE. CDR3 length: 17 amino acids. The CDR3 sequence is CASSLAGEGVVSSPLHF. CDR3 nucleotide sequence: TGTGCCAGCAGCTTGGCCGGGGAGGGGGTTGTGAGTTCACCCCTCCACTTT. Looking up the rest from reference TRBV5-6 and TRBJ1-6 gives the full variable domain: DAGVTQSPTHLIKTRGQQVTLRCSPKSGHDTVSWYQQALGQGPQFIFQYYEEEERQRGNFPDRFSGHQFPNYSSELNVNALLLGDSALYLCASSLAGEGVVSSPLHFGNGTRLTVT.